This paragraph covers one T cell receptor beta chain sequence. This clonotype has ten or more counts. This clone's antigen is unknown. The record has no base qualities; no much larger clone is one base away. The record originates from a study of Graves' ophthalmopathy and Graves' hyperthyroidism (dated by TCRdb to the late 2010s). As for the study more broadly: Peripheral blood was collected before any treatment was given, at the time of initial diagnosis. The study used signatures of the TCR beta repertoire to tell Graves' ophthalmopathy apart from Graves' hyperthyroidism and to predict which patients would progress to ophthalmopathy. In total, approximately 130 blood samples were TCR-sequenced: around 42 ophthalmopathy, some 80 hyperthyroidism and some 17 hyperthyroidism-to-ophthalmopathy patients. A discovery set of 95 to 100 patients (43 ophthalmopathy, 57 stable hyperthyroidism) was enrolled to explore V-J signatures distinguishing ophthalmopathy from hyperthyroidism. For independent validation, a separate cohort was made up of approximately 19 hyperthyroidism patients plus 17 patients who later progressed from hyperthyroidism to ophthalmopathy. In a handful of hyperthyroidism patients, the T-cell repertoire of thyroid tissue was compared with the T-cell repertoire of blood. Following sampling, methimazole starting at 30 mg daily was administered to hyperthyroidism patients, and high-dose intravenous methylprednisolone was administered to ophthalmopathy patients.

The ophthalmopathy patients had moderately to severely active disease, with a Clinical Activity Score of 3 or higher, a NOSPECS grade of 4 or higher, and a disease duration of less than 3 months. Patients with other autoimmune diseases, uncontrolled infections, pregnancy or lactation were excluded from the study. Clinical symptoms, serum thyroxine, TRAb, thyroid ultrasound and orbital computed tomography were used for diagnosis. Ficoll-Paque density gradient centrifugation was used to isolate PBMCs from 8 to 10 ml of fresh peripheral blood. Total RNA was extracted with Trizol reagent and quality-checked on an Agilent 2100 Bioanalyzer. Overall study results and their limits: In validation, the model predicted ophthalmopathy progression with about 71% sensitivity and 72.22% specificity; roughly eleven predicted patients were CT-confirmed with GO in a median of about 6.2 months. Sample size was not predetermined statistically, and investigators were not blinded to group allocation. In cross-validation, the 13-signature model distinguished ophthalmopathy from stable hyperthyroidism with almost 90% sensitivity and 81% to 83% specificity, and in the test set the corresponding values were around 78% and 73%. Among expanded thyroid clonotypes with frequency above 0.001, most also showed up in blood, which suggests that blood repertoires may reflect the thyroid immune response.

For repertoire sequencing, TCR beta CDR3 regions were amplified from RNA transcripts. HTBI primers and the Qiagen OneStep RT-PCR kit were used in a first-round RT-PCR, which was followed by a second-round multiplex PCR, size selection and purification. The libraries underwent paired-end sequencing with 100 bp reads on an Illumina HiSeq2000. In the paper's pipeline: SOAPnuke was used to process the reads, removing any read that contained adapters or uncalled bases, had a mean Phred below 15, or lacked an exact match to the constant primer or identifier. COPE v1.2.5 was used to merge the high-quality paired reads. Unique nucleotide sequences were defined as clonotypes and aligned to IMGT TRB V, D and J references using MiTCR v1.1. The analysis was limited to V-J combinations with a frequency above 0.0001, which together covered just over 98% of the repertoires. A TCR clonal expansion and chaos score per V-J combination was defined as the ratio of F50 clonal expansion to chaos observed in the TCRdist matrix. Features were reduced by Welch's t-statistics and random forest to over 10 V-J combinations, which fed a naive Bayes classifier. Thyroid-blood repertoire similarity was quantified with the Morisita-Horn index. TCRdb trimmed the raw reads at Q25, called clones with MiXCR and kept productive beta chains. For every CDR3 protein sequence, its rows merge into one entry that carries the most common genes and DNA. These V and J calls originate from TCRdb's pipeline instead of the authors' own analysis. This sample lists hundreds of thousands of distinct CDR3 sequences; around 40% were detected once. The ten largest clones represent 40% to 55% of the sample.

Spanning cysteine to phenylalanine, the CDR3 consists of 15 amino acids. The only DNA kept is the CDR3, 45 bases in frame from the first base. Trimming at the junction amounts to 6 bases on V and 4 bases on J, and the germline ends lie 18 bases apart. Input material: peripheral blood. The sequence was obtained from an adult man with Graves' ophthalmopathy. Recombination connected TRBV12-3 or TRBV12-4 to TRBJ2-5; D gene: possibly TRBD1, on 6 matching bases. The bases are TGTGCCAGCAGCCTCAGTTCCCAGGGGTCAGAGACCCAGTACTTC. It translates to CASSLSSQGSETQYF.